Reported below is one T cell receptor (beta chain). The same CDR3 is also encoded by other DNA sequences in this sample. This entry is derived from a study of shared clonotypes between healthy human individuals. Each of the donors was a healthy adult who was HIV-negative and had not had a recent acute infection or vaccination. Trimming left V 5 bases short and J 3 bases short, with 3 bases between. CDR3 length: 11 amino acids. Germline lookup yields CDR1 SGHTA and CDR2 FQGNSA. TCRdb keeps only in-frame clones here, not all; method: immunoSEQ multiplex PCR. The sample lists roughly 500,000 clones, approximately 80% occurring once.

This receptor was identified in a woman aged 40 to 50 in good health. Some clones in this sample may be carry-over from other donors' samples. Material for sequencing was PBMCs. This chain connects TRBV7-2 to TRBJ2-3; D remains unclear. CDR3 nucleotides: TGTGCCAGCAGCCCAACAGATACGCAGTATTTT. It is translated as CASSPTDTQYF.